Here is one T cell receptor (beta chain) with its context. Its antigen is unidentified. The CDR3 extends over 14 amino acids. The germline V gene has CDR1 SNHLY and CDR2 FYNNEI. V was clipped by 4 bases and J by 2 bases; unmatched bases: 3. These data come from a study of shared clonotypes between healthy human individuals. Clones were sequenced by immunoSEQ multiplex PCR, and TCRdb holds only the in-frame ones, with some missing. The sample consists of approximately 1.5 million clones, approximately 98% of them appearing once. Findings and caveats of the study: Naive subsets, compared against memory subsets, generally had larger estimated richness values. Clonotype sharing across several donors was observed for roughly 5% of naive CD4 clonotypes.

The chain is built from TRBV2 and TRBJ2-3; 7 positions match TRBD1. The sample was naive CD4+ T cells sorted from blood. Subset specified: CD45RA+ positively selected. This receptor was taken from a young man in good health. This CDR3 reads CASSGQGNTDTQYF. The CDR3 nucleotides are TGTGCCAGCAGTGGACAGGGAAACACAGATACGCAGTATTTT.